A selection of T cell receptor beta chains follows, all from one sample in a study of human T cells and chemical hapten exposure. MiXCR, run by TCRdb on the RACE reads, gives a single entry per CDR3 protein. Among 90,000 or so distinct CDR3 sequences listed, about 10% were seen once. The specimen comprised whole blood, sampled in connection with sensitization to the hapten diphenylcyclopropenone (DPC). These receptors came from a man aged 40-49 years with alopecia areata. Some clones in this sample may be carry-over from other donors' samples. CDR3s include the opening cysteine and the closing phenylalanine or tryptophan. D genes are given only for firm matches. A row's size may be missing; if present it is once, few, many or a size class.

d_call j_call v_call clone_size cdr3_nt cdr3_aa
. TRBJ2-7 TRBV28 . TGTGCCAGCAGTCCCCGGGGGTACGAGCAGTACTTC CASSPRGYEQYF
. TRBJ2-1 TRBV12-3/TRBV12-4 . TGTGCCAGCAGTTTTGGGGGAGCGGTTAGCAATGAGCAGTTCTTC CASSFGGAVSNEQFF
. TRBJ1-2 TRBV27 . TGTGCCAGCAGTGGAAGGACAGTCGATAACTATGGCTACACCTTC CASSGRTVDNYGYTF
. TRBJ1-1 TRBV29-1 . TGCAGCGTTGGGGGGCGCGAGGCCACTGAAGCTTTCTTT CSVGGREATEAFF
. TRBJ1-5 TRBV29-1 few TGCAGCGTTTTAACAGTTCCTAATCAGCCCCAGCATTTT CSVLTVPNQPQHF
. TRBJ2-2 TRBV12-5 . TGTGCTAGTGGTTTTATCACCGGGGAGCTGTTTTTT CASGFITGELFF
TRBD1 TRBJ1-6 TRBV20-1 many TGCAGTGCCCCCGCCGGGACAGGGGTGTTCGGTTCACCCCTCCACTTT CSAPAGTGVFGSPLHF
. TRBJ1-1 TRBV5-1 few TGCGCCAGCAGCTTCTTAATGAACACTGAAGCTTTCTTT CASSFLMNTEAFF
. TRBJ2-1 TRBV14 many TGTGCCAGCAGCCAAGATCCCCCTAGTGTTGGTGAGCAGTTCTTC CASSQDPPSVGEQFF
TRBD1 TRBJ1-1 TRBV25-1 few TGTGCCAGTACACAGGGGAGAAACACTGAAGCTTTCTTT CASTQGRNTEAFF
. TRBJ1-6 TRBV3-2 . TGTGCCAGCAGCCACGGAAGGACCGGACAGGGTCCTCATTCACCCCTCCACTTT CASSHGRTGQGPHSPLHF
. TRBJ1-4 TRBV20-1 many TGCAGTGTCCGGCCGGGACACACTAATGAAAAACTGTTTTTT CSVRPGHTNEKLFF
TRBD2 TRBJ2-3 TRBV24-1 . TGTGCCACCAGTGACCCAACCGGGACTAGCCGGGGAGATACGCAGTATTTT CATSDPTGTSRGDTQYF
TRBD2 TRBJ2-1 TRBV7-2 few TGTGCCAGCAGCCGCGCCGGGACTAGCGGCCGCAATGAGCAGTTCTTC CASSRAGTSGRNEQFF
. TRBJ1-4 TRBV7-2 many TGTGCCAGCAGAGGGTTAGATGAAAAACTGTTTTTT CASRGLDEKLFF
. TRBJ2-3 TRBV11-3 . TGTGCCAGCAGCTTAGAGAAGCGGGTCACAGATACGCAGTATTTT CASSLEKRVTDTQYF
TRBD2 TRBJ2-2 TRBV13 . TGTGCCAGCAGCTCTGAAAGCACGGGACTAGCGGGAGTGTACACCGGGGAGCTGTTTTTT CASSSESTGLAGVYTGELFF
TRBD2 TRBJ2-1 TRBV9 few TGTGCCAGCAGCCCATCTCATTTAGCGGGAGGGTACAATGAGCAGTTCTTC CASSPSHLAGGYNEQFF
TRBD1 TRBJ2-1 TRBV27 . TGTGCCAGCAGTTCCCGGACAGGGCGCGATGAGCAGTTCTTC CASSSRTGRDEQFF
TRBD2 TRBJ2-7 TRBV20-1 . TGCAGCCAGCGGGGAACCATGCCCAACGAGCAGTACTTC CSQRGTMPNEQYF
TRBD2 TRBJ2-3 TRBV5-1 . TGCGCCAGCAGCCAAGGACTAGCGGGAGGACAAGATACGCAGTATTTT CASSQGLAGGQDTQYF
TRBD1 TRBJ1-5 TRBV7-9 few TGTGCCAGCAGCTTAGGACCGGGACAGGGATCGGAATGGGGTCAGCCCCAGCATTTT CASSLGPGQGSEWGQPQHF
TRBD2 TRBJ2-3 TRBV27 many TGTGCCACCAGCGGGAGCAGAGGAAGCACAGATACGCAGTATTTT CATSGSRGSTDTQYF
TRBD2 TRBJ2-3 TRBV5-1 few TGCGCCAGCAGCTTGGCGCCCGGGACTAGCGGAGGAAAAGCAGATACGCAGTATTTT CASSLAPGTSGGKADTQYF
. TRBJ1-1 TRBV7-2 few TGTGCCAGCAGCCTCGTCGGAGGGATAAACACTGAAGCTTTCTTT CASSLVGGINTEAFF
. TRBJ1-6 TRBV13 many TGTGCCAGCAGCTTAGGGGACAGAGGTTCACCCCTCCACTTT CASSLGDRGSPLHF
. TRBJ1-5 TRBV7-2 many TGTGCCAGCAGCTTCTCGATCAGGACGGACAATCAGCCCCAGCATTTT CASSFSIRTDNQPQHF
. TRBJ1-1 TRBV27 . TGTGCCAGCAAACGTGGACAGATGAACACTGAAGCTTTCTTT CASKRGQMNTEAFF
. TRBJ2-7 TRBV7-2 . TGTGCCAGCAGCTTAGGTGACAGGTTTAAACCAACCTACGAGCAGTACTTC CASSLGDRFKPTYEQYF
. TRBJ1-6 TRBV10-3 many TGTGCCATCAGTGACCGGGACCGTCGAGCACCCCTCCACTTT CAISDRDRRAPLHF
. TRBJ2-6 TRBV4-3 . TGCGCCAGCAGCCAAGTGGTATCGACGCGCTATGGGGCCAACGTCCTGACTTTC CASSQVVSTRYGANVLTF
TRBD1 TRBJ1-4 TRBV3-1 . TGTGCCAGCAGCCAAGTATTACAGGGGAGTGAAAAACTGTTTTTT CASSQVLQGSEKLFF
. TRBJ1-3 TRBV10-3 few TGTGCCATCAGTCCTGGGGGGAACACCATATATTTT CAISPGGNTIYF
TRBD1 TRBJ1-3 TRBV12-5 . TGTGCTAGTGGTTTCTTCCGGGACAGGGACGTTAAAGGTGGAAACACCATATATTTT CASGFFRDRDVKGGNTIYF
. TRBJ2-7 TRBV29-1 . TGCAGCGTTGAAGCCCCGGCCGCATACGAGCAGTACTTC CSVEAPAAYEQYF
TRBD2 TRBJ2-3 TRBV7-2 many TGTGCCAGCAGCTTAGTCGCGGGAGGGGCAGATACGCAGTATTTT CASSLVAGGADTQYF
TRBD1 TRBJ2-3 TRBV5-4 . TGTGCCAGCAGCTTTAGACAGGGGAGCACAGATACGCAGTATTTT CASSFRQGSTDTQYF
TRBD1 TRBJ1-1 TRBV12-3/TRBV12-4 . TGTGCCACGACAGGGGGCTGGACTGAAGCTTTCTTT CATTGGWTEAFF
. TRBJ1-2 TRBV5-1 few TGCGCCAGCAGCTTGGCAAGCGCCAGACCTTCTAACTATGGCTACACCTTC CASSLASARPSNYGYTF
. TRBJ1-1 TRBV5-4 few TGTGCCAGCAGTTTGGACCAAAACACTGAAGCTTTCTTT CASSLDQNTEAFF
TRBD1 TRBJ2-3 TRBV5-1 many TGCGCCAGCAGCTTGGGGCAGGGGGCGGTCGATACGCAGTATTTT CASSLGQGAVDTQYF
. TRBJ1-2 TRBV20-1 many TGCAGTGGCCGGGCCAGTGCCTATGGCTACACCTTC CSGRASAYGYTF
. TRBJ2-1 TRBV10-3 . TGTGCCATCAGTGTTAAGAGTGGGTTAAATGAGCAGTTCTTC CAISVKSGLNEQFF
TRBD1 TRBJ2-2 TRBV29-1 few TGCAGCGTCAAACGCGGGACAGGCGGCACCGGGGAGCTGTTTTTT CSVKRGTGGTGELFF
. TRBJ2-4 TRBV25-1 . TGTGCCAGCAGTGAGTCCGGGGGAGGTTCCCGAAACATTCAGTACTTC CASSESGGGSRNIQYF
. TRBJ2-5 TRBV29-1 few TGCAGCGCTTCGACGGGGACCCAGTACTTC CSASTGTQYF
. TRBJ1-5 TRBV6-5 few TGTGCCAGCAGTCCATTCCGGGGCCAGCCCCAGCATTTT CASSPFRGQPQHF
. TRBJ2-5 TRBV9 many TGTGCCAGCAGCCCCGGGGAGTCGGTACTAGCATGGGAGACCCAGTACTTC CASSPGESVLAWETQYF
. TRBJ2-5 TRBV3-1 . TGTGCCAGCAGCCAAAAGACAGGCCAAGAGACCCAGTACTTC CASSQKTGQETQYF
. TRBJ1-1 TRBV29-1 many TGCAGCGTTTCAACGGACACGTACACTGAAGCTTTCTTT CSVSTDTYTEAFF
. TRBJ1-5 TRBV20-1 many TGCAGTGCTAAACAGGGAGTTAATAGCAATCAGCCCCAGCATTTT CSAKQGVNSNQPQHF
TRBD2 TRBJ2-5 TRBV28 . TGTGCCACATCTGGGACTAGCGGTTTACAAGAGACCCAGTACTTC CATSGTSGLQETQYF
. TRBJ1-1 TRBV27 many TGTGCCAGCAGTTTAGTTCCCAGGGATACGAACACTGAAGCTTTCTTT CASSLVPRDTNTEAFF
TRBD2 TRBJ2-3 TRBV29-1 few TGCAGCTCCTTCCCCCAGGGAGCGGGGAGCACAGATACGCAGTATTTT CSSFPQGAGSTDTQYF